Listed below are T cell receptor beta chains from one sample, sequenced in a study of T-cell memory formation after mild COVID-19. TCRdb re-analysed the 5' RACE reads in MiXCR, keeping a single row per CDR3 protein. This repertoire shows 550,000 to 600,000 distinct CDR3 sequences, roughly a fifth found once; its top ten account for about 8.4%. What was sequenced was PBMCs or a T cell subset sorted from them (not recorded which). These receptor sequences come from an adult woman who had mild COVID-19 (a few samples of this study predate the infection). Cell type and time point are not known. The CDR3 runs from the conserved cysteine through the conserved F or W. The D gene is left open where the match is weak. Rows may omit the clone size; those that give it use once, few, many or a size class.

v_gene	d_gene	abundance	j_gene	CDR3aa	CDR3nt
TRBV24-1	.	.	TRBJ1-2	CATSDPTGYGYTF	TGTGCCACCAGTGATCCGACAGGATACGGCTACACCTTC
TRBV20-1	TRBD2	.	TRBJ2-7	CSASEAGGTSYYEQYF	TGCAGTGCTAGTGAGGCGGGAGGGACTTCCTACTACGAGCAGTACTTC
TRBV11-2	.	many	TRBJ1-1	CASRRWMNTEAFF	TGTGCCAGCAGGAGGTGGATGAACACTGAAGCTTTCTTT
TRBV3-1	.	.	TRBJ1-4	CASSQDQLATNEKLFF	TGTGCCAGCAGCCAAGATCAGCTCGCAACTAATGAAAAACTGTTTTTT
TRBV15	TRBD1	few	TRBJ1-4	CATSSTGGGEKLFF	TGTGCCACCAGCAGCACAGGGGGGGGTGAAAAACTGTTTTTT
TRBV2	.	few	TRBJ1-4	CASSGPYGEKLFF	TGTGCCAGCAGTGGGCCATATGGTGAAAAACTGTTTTTT
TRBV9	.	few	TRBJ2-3	CASSVAGTRGTDTQYF	TGTGCCAGCAGCGTGGCCGGGACGCGGGGCACAGATACGCAGTATTTT
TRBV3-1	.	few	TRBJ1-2	CASSQATGLGYTF	TGTGCCAGCAGCCAGGCAACAGGCCTGGGCTACACCTTC
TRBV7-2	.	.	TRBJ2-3	CASSFSPTDTQYF	TGTGCCAGCAGCTTTAGTCCCACAGATACGCAGTATTTT
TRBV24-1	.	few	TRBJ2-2	CATSDLQIEGSGELFF	TGTGCCACCAGTGATTTGCAAATCGAGGGTTCCGGGGAGCTGTTTTTT
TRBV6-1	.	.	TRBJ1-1	CASSEGTEKAFF	TGTGCCAGCAGTGAAGGGACAGAGAAGGCTTTCTTT
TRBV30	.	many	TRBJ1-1	CAWSVRGVNTEAFF	TGTGCCTGGAGTGTACGGGGGGTTAACACTGAAGCTTTCTTT
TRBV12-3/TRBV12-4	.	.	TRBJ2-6	CASSLRQGPWPPSSGANVLTF	TGTGCCAGCAGTTTAAGGCAGGGCCCCTGGCCCCCCAGCTCTGGGGCCAACGTCCTGACTTTC
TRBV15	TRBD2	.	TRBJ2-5	CATSRDQLRLAARETQYF	TGTGCCACCAGCAGAGATCAATTGAGACTAGCTGCGCGAGAGACCCAGTACTTC
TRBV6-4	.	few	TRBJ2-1	CASSKDGTYNEQFF	TGTGCCAGCTCGAAGGACGGAACCTACAATGAGCAGTTCTTC
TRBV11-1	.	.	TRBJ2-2	CASTDQGEDTGELFF	TGTGCCAGCACAGATCAGGGCGAGGACACCGGGGAGCTGTTTTTT
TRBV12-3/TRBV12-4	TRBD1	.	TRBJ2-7	CASSSGTGEYEQYF	TGTGCCAGCAGTTCCGGGACAGGGGAATACGAGCAGTACTTC
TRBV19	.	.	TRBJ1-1	CASYRVPFTEAFF	TGTGCCAGCTACAGGGTACCCTTCACTGAAGCTTTCTTT
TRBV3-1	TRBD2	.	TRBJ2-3	CASSRRTSGAVDTQYF	TGTGCCAGCAGCCGCCGGACTAGCGGGGCGGTAGATACGCAGTATTTT
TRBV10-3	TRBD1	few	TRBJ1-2	CAILGGGRAGYTF	TGTGCCATCTTAGGAGGGGGCCGGGCTGGCTACACCTTC
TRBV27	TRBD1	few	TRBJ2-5	CASSPNRGRETQYF	TGTGCCAGCAGTCCAAACAGGGGGAGGGAGACCCAGTACTTC
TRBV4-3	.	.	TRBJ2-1	CASSGRDEQFF	TGCGCCAGCAGCGGCCGAGATGAGCAGTTCTTC
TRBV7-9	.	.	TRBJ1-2	CASSPSGVRGYTF	TGTGCCAGCAGTCCCTCTGGGGTAAGGGGCTACACCTTC
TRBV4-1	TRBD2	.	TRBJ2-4	CASSLTSGAVNIQYF	TGCGCCAGCAGTCTGACTAGCGGGGCTGTGAACATTCAGTACTTC
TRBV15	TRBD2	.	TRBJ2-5	CATRQASGQTQYF	TGTGCCACCAGGCAGGCTAGCGGGCAGACCCAGTACTTC
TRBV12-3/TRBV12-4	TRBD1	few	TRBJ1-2	CASSGGQAYGYTF	TGTGCCAGCAGCGGTGGACAGGCCTATGGCTACACCTTC
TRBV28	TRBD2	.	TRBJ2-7	CASGTGGKLYEQYF	TGTGCCAGCGGGACGGGGGGAAAGCTCTACGAGCAGTACTTC
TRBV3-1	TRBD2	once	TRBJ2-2	CASSPTFGGGPNTGELFF	TGTGCCAGCAGCCCGACGTTCGGCGGGGGGCCGAACACCGGGGAGCTGTTTTTT
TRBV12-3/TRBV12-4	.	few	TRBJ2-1	CASSTDRPEQFF	TGTGCCAGCAGTACGGACCGACCTGAGCAGTTCTTC
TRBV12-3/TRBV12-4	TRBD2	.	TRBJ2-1	CASSLLAGGDNEQFF	TGTGCCAGCAGTCTGCTAGCGGGAGGAGACAATGAGCAGTTCTTC
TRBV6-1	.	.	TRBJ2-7	CASSPSADLYEQHF	TGTGCCAGCAGTCCCTCTGCGGACCTCTACGAGCAGCACTTC
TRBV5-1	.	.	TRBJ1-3	CASSPTQGTGNTIYF	TGCGCCAGCAGCCCGACCCAGGGGACTGGAAACACCATATATTTT
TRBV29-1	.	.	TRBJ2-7	CSVGSLIGSSYEQYF	TGCAGCGTTGGCTCCCTTATTGGGTCTTCCTACGAGCAGTACTTC
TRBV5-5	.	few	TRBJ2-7	CASSLWESYEQYF	TGTGCCAGCAGCTTGTGGGAAAGCTACGAGCAGTACTTC
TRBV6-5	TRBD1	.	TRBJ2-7	CASRWDRGSYEQYF	TGTGCCAGCAGGTGGGACAGGGGATCCTACGAGCAGTACTTC
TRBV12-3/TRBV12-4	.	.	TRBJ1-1	CASSRGTFYTEAFF	TGTGCCAGCAGTCGGGGGACATTTTACACTGAAGCTTTCTTT
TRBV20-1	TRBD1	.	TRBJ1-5	CSASPRGNMYQPQHF	TGCAGTGCTAGCCCCAGGGGGAATATGTATCAGCCCCAGCATTTT
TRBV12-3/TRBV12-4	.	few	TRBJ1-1	CASSLDGGASTEAFF	TGTGCCAGCAGTTTAGATGGGGGGGCTTCTACTGAAGCTTTCTTT
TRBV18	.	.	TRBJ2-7	CASSPEGTYEQYF	TGTGCCAGCTCACCGGAGGGAACCTACGAGCAGTACTTC
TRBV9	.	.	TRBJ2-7	CASSVAGVFSYEQYF	TGTGCCAGCAGCGTAGCGGGAGTGTTCTCCTACGAGCAGTACTTC
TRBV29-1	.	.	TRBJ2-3	CSVEDGVLTDTQYF	TGCAGCGTTGAAGATGGGGTGCTCACAGATACGCAGTATTTT
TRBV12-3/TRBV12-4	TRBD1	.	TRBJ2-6	CASSPRTGFSGANVLTF	TGTGCCAGCAGTCCCCGGACAGGGTTCTCTGGGGCCAACGTCCTGACTTTC
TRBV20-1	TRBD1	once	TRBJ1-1	CSASDQGALAFF	TGCAGTGCTAGTGATCAGGGGGCGTTAGCTTTCTTT
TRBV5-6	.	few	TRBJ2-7	CASSLWAGPYEQYF	TGTGCCAGCAGCTTGTGGGCAGGGCCTTACGAGCAGTACTTC
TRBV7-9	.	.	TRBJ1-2	CASSLARSNYGYTF	TGTGCCAGCAGCTTAGCCAGGAGCAACTATGGCTACACCTTC
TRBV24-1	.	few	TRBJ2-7	CATSVSDTFYEQYF	TGTGCCACCAGTGTCTCAGATACCTTCTACGAGCAGTACTTC
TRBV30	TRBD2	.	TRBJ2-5	CAWRLAGGRETQYF	TGTGCCTGGAGACTAGCGGGGGGGCGAGAGACCCAGTACTTC
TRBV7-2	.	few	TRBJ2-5	CASSLGHLQETQYF	TGTGCCAGCAGCCTGGGACACCTCCAAGAGACCCAGTACTTC
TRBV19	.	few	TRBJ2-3	CASSEDGGPQDTQYF	TGTGCCAGTAGCGAAGACGGGGGTCCGCAAGATACGCAGTATTTT
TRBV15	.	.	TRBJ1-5	CATSREADQPQHF	TGTGCCACCAGCAGAGAGGCGGATCAGCCCCAGCATTTT
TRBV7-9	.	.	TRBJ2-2	CASSLVAGPNTGELFF	TGTGCCAGCAGCTTAGTCGCAGGGCCGAACACCGGGGAGCTGTTTTTT